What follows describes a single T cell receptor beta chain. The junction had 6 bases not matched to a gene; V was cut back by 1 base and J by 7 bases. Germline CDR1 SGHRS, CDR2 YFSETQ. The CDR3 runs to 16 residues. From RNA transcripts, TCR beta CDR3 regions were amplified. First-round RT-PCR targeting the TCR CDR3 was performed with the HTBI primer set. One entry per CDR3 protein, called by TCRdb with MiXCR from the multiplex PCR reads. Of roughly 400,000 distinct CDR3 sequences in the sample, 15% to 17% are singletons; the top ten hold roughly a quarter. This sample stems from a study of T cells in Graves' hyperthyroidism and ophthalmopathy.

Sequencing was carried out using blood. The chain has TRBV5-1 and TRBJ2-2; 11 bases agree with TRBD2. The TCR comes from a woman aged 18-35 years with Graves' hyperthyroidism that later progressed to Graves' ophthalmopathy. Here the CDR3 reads CASSLLLAGAGGELFF. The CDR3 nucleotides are TGCGCCAGCAGCTTGCTACTAGCGGGAGCGGGCGGGGAGCTGTTTTTT.